This T cell receptor (beta chain) is drawn from a study of graft-versus-host responses after intestinal transplantation. Note on this clone: Its target is unknown.

Method: immunoSEQ multiplex PCR; TCRdb's copy keeps in-frame clones and lacks some. This sample has about 85,000 clones; 85% to 95% occur once, and the top ten carry 7.6%. The CDR3 spans 16 residues. V dropped 6 bases and J dropped 3; count of bases not matched to a gene: 9. From germline, CDR1 is MDHEN and CDR2 SYDVKM. This sequence originates from a human donor who was the organ donor for an intestinal transplant. Sequenced here: unstimulated CD8+ T cells sorted from spleen or lymph node cells, sampled before transplant. The chain recombines TRBV28 with TRBJ2-1; 9 nucleotides match TRBD2. The CDR3 DNA is TGTGCCAGCAGACCTTTAGCGGGAGTGGGCTACAATGAGCAGTTCTTC. Residues: CASRPLAGVGYNEQFF.